The clone carrying this TCR beta chain was counted a few times. V was shortened by 7 bases and J by 4 bases, with 19 bases between the two germline ends. Germline lookup yields CDR1 SEHNR and CDR2 FQNEAQ (reference sequence). The CDR3 runs to 16 residues. This entry is derived from a study of early stage breast cancer tumors. For the study at large: Of around 15 invasive breast tumors, about a dozen were hormone receptor-positive, HER2-negative. Samples were sequenced at roughly 10-fold average coverage.

Clones were sequenced by immunoSEQ multiplex PCR, and TCRdb holds only the in-frame ones, with some missing. The repertoire holds about 28,000 clones, with around 50% as singletons. About 18-50 mg of tumor tissue was diced per sample. The sequenced material came from breast tumor tissue. V is TRBV7-9 and J is TRBJ1-4; D is perhaps TRBD1 (5 bases). The clonotype originates from a person aged 45 to 59 with breast cancer. The CDR3 nucleotides are TGTGCCAGCACCCCCGTTAGAAGGGGAATTAATGAAAAACTGTTTTTT. Translating gives CASTPVRRGINEKLFF.